This T cell receptor beta chain was recovered during a study of T-cell reconstitution after alpha-beta-depleted transplantation in children. Researchers prepared the TCRbeta library using unique molecular identifiers, the study reports. TCRdb redid the calling of the PCR reads with MiXCR, one entry per CDR3 protein. The sample has 180,000 or so distinct CDR3 sequences, approximately 6% seen once. This clonotype occurred many times. Its target is not known. Study conclusions and caveats: Surviving recipient T cells and thymic progenitors accounted for the high day-60 TCRbeta diversity observed in some patients. T-cell counts and diversity at one year following transplant were attributed mainly to newly produced T cells. Several hundred expanded graft clones reportedly gave rise to the alpha-beta T cells present about two months after transplant.

Material: PBMCs, obtained before TCRalphabeta/CD19-depleted stem cell transplant. The sequence came from a girl less than two years old with combined immunodeficiency, due to receive a stem cell transplant.

The CDR3 nucleotides are TGTGCCAGCCGAGGAACGGTATACTTGAACACTGAAGCTTTCTTT. Its protein is CASRGTVYLNTEAFF. This chain connects TRBV6-5 to TRBJ1-1, with unresolved D. There are 15 residues in the CDR3. The V end was cut by 8 bases, the J end by 0 bases, with 16 bases between. Germline values: CDR1 MNHEY, CDR2 SVGAGI.